Each of the 3 T cell receptor beta chains below was sequenced from the same sample in a study of blood T cells in healthy people across ages. With a J-beta primer mix and a sample-barcoded 5' primer, a second PCR ran about 7 to 12 cycles. TCRdb re-analysed the 5' RACE reads in MiXCR, keeping a single row per CDR3 protein. The sample holds roughly 650,000 distinct CDR3 sequences, roughly 32% seen once. Sequencing input: blood. Every receptor here comes from an elderly woman in good health.

The V gene is TRBV7-2, the J gene TRBJ1-1; D not resolved. The CDR3 totals 13 residues. In germline, CDR1 is SGHTA, CDR2 FQGNSA. Trimming shortened V by 4 bases and J by 8 bases, and 14 bases separated the two germline ends. The DNA of the CDR3 is TGTGCCAGCAGCTCGGGATTTCCCGCCGAAGCTTTCTTT. Its translation: CASSSGFPAEAFF. The whole variable domain, remainder taken from reference TRBV7-2 and TRBJ1-1, is GAGVSQSPSNKVTEKGKDVELRCDPISGHTALYWYRQSLGQGLEFLIYFQGNSAPDKSGLPSDRFSAERTGGSVSTLTIQRTQQEDSAVYLCASSSGFPAEAFFGQGTRLTVV.

This chain joins TRBV11-2 and TRBJ2-2; D possibly matches TRBD1 or TRBD2 (6 bases each). The germline V gene encodes CDR1 SGHAT and CDR2 FQNNGV. Trimming took off 5 bases at V and 9 bases at J, with 16 bases between the two ends. The CDR3 has 14 amino acids. This CDR3 is CASSLTQGGRELFF. CDR3 in DNA: TGTGCCAGCAGCCTGACACAGGGAGGCAGGGAGCTGTTTTTT. Full variable domain (rest looked up from reference TRBV11-2 and TRBJ2-2): EAGVAQSPRYKIIEKRQSVAFWCNPISGHATLYWYQQILGQGPKLLIQFQNNGVVDDSQLPKDRFSAERLKGVDSTLKIQPAKLEDSAVYLCASSLTQGGRELFFGEGSRLTVL.

This clonotype was counted ten times or more. The V call is TRBV29-1, the J call TRBJ2-3, with a tentative D call TRBD2 (6 bases). The V end lost 3 bases, the J end lost 1 base, and 11 bases lay between the germline ends. The CDR3 length is 14 residues. The V gene's germline CDR1 is SQVTM and CDR2 ANQGSEA. Here the CDR3 DNA reads TGCAGCGTTGAGCGGGGACTTCGCACAGATACGCAGTATTTT. Its translation is CSVERGLRTDTQYF.